The 8 T cell receptor beta chains listed next were all sequenced from one sample in a study of blood T cells in healthy people across ages. A second roughly 7 to 12 cycle PCR used barcoded and J-beta primers. TCRdb ran MiXCR on the 5' RACE reads and lists one entry per CDR3 protein. Altogether 800,000 or so distinct CDR3 sequences are present, less than 60% being singletons, with the ten largest covering roughly 18%. Material for sequencing was blood. All receptors come from a man at least 80 years old in good health.

The chain employs TRBV7-2 and TRBJ2-1, with TRBD2 as a possible D gene (7 bases). CDR3 length: 15 amino acids. Per germline, CDR1 SGHTA and CDR2 FQGNSA. V dropped 5 bases and J dropped 6 bases, with 17 bases sitting between them. The CDR3 DNA reads TGTGCCAGCAGCATGGGGGGGGGCAAGGCCAATGAGCAGTTCTTC. Translating gives CASSMGGGKANEQFF. Combining the CDR3 with reference TRBV7-2 and TRBJ2-1 gives the whole variable domain GAGVSQSPSNKVTEKGKDVELRCDPISGHTALYWYRQSLGQGLEFLIYFQGNSAPDKSGLPSDRFSAERTGGSVSTLTIQRTQQEDSAVYLCASSMGGGKANEQFFGPGTRLTVL.

In its sample, this clonotype was seen a few times. The CDR3 bases are TGTGCCAGCAGTTACCTTCCGGGACTGAACATGGATGAGCAGTTCTTC. Residues: CASSYLPGLNMDEQFF. J is TRBJ2-1 and V is TRBV25-1, with D possibly matching TRBD2 (6 bases). CDR3 size: 16 residues. CDR1 MGHDK and CDR2 SYGVNS come from the germline V gene. Trimming stripped 5 bases from V and 8 bases from J, with 22 bases between.

This clonotype was seen only a few times. This chain connects TRBV20-1 to TRBJ2-3, with TRBD2 as a possible D gene (6 bases). V was cut by 1 base and J by 5 bases, with 13 bases left in between. Germline V gives CDR1 DFQATT, CDR2 SNEGSKA (reference sequence). The CDR3 runs to 14 residues. The chain's CDR3 is CSARVELAGDTQYF. In DNA form, the CDR3 reads TGCAGTGCTAGAGTGGAACTAGCCGGAGATACGCAGTATTTT.

This clonotype turned up a few times. This chain uses TRBV25-1 with TRBJ2-5, with 8 bases identical to TRBD1. The germline CDR1 and CDR2 sequences are MGHDK and SYGVNS. The V segment lost 6 bases and the J segment 5 bases; nucleotides outside the gene matches: 2. The CDR3 loop spans 12 amino acids. The chain's CDR3 is CASRNRGETQYF. CDR3 bases: TGTGCCAGCAGAAACAGGGGGGAGACCCAGTACTTC.

The chain is built from TRBV27 and TRBJ2-5; TRBD2 matches 13 bases. From germline, CDR1 is MNHEY and CDR2 SMNVEV (reference sequence). The CDR3 contains 16 residues. The V segment lost 4 bases and the J segment 11 bases; nucleotides outside the gene matches: 13. The CDR3 DNA follows: TGTGCCAGCAGTTGGACTAGCGGGGGCATGAGCAATGAGCAGTACTTC. As protein: CASSWTSGGMSNEQYF.

DNA of the CDR3: TGTGCCAGCAGTCAACCCACTAGCGGGAGTTTTACAGATACGCAGTATTTT. Translating gives CASSQPTSGSFTDTQYF. The J gene is TRBJ2-3, the V gene TRBV14; 11 bases line up with TRBD2. The CDR3 is 17 amino acids. Trimming at V came to 6 bases and at J to 3 bases, leaving 11 bases not matched to a gene. Germline V gives CDR1 SGHDN, CDR2 FVKESK.

This clonotype occurred many times. The CDR3 DNA follows: TGTGCCAGCAGCCAAGACCTAGGAAGCGGCTACACCTTC. Its translation is CASSQDLGSGYTF. This sequence joins TRBV14 and TRBJ1-2; D uncertain. Germline loops: CDR1 SGHDN, CDR2 FVKESK. The length of the CDR3 is 13 residues. The ends were cut back, 0 bases at V and 8 bases at J, with 10 bases in the middle.

V and J are TRBV28 and TRBJ1-5; TRBD1 is a possible D gene (5 bases). Trimming shortened V by 6 bases and J by 2 bases, and 17 bases separated the two germline ends. Germline V gene lookup returns CDR1 MDHEN and CDR2 SYDVKM. This CDR3 contains 16 residues. CDR3 amino acids: CASRVAGGRGNQPQHF. DNA of the CDR3: TGTGCCAGCAGGGTCGCCGGGGGTCGGGGCAATCAGCCCCAGCATTTT.